These 20 T cell receptor beta chains were sequenced from one sample in a study of blood T cell repertoires in COVID-19 (dated by TCRdb to 2020 to 2022). The library was generated by the immunoSEQ multiplex PCR assay. This is the immuneACCESS table as TCRdb keeps it, with only in-frame sequences that have V and J called. A part of the clones is gone; compared with another copy, unresolved V genes explain less than half, and the rest is unexplained. The sample table records 400,000 to 450,000 clones; around 91% of these occur just once. The top ten constitute approximately 1.5% of the sample. The sample comprised peripheral blood. These receptors were taken from a woman aged 40-49 years with COVID-19, enrolled during active disease.

J is TRBJ2-1 and V is TRBV6-5; D is perhaps TRBD2 (6 bases). The CDR3 sequence is 13 residues long. V lost 5 bases and J lost 7, with 12 bases in between. The germline V gene encodes CDR1 MNHEY and CDR2 SVGAGI. The CDR3: CASSTPTSNEQFF. The CDR3 region has the DNA TGTGCCAGCAGTACTCCGACTAGTAATGAGCAGTTCTTC.

This rearrangement joins TRBV9 to TRBJ1-6; 10 bases fit TRBD1. The CDR3 has 15 residues. Germline V gene data show CDR1 as SGDLS and CDR2 as YYNGEE. The J segment lost 7 bases and the V segment lost 4 bases, leaving 5 bases of the junction unmatched. The chain's CDR3 is CASSTWTGGNSPLHF. For the CDR3, the DNA is TGTGCCAGCAGCACATGGACAGGGGGAAATTCACCCCTCCACTTT.

The chain uses TRBV30 and TRBJ1-2; D uncertain. CDR3 length: 15 residues. Trimming took 4 bases from V and 5 from J, leaving 20 bases between them. Per the germline V gene, CDR1 is GTSNPN and CDR2 is SVGIG (reference sequence). CDR3 protein: CAWIEAGREGYGYTF. CDR3 nucleotides: TGTGCCTGGATCGAAGCGGGCCGGGAAGGTTATGGCTACACCTTC. Looking up the rest from reference TRBV30 and TRBJ1-2 gives the full variable domain: SQTIHQWPATLVQPVGSPLSLECTVEGTSNPNLYWYRQAAGRGLQLLFYSVGIGQISSEVPQNLSASRPQDRQFILSSKKLLLSDSGFYLCAWIEAGREGYGYTFGSGTRLTVV.

The chain couples TRBV10-3 to TRBJ1-6, with a tentative D call TRBD1 (6 bases). Looked up from germline, CDR1 is ENHRY and CDR2 is SYGVKD. Trimming shortened V by 11 bases and J by 7 bases, and 12 bases separated the two germline ends. The CDR3 contains 12 residues. CDR3 protein: CAVRTENSPLHF. The CDR3 nucleotides are TGTGCCGTACGGACAGAAAATTCACCCCTCCACTTT.

V usage is TRBV28 and J usage is TRBJ1-1, with D unclear. The CDR3 contains 17 residues. CDR1 is MDHEN and CDR2 is SYDVKM in the germline V gene. The V gene lost 3 bases and the J gene lost 1 base, with 18 bases spanning the gap. DNA of the CDR3: TGTGCCAGCAGTTTCCTTGCTCACCCGTTCGGGAACACTGAAGCTTTCTTT. It yields the protein CASSFLAHPFGNTEAFF.

V usage is TRBV6-1 and J usage is TRBJ2-2; tentative D call: TRBD2 (5 bases). V lost 3 bases and J lost 3, with 5 bases in between. Looked up from germline, CDR1 is MNHNS and CDR2 is SASEGT. CDR3 length equals 13 residues. CDR3 loop: CASSEGDTGELFF. Here the CDR3 DNA reads TGTGCCAGCAGTGAGGGAGACACCGGGGAGCTGTTTTTT.

The V gene is TRBV28, the J gene TRBJ1-5, with D perhaps TRBD1 (6 bases). Trimming left V 5 bases short and J 3 bases short, with 11 bases between. Germline lookup yields CDR1 MDHEN and CDR2 SYDVKM. This CDR3 has 14 amino acids. The CDR3 nucleotides read TGTGCCAGCAGTACAAACAGGGTCAATCAGCCCCAGCATTTT. Translation gives CASSTNRVNQPQHF.

Here the CDR3 reads CASSRLPPGVADNEQFF. CDR3 nucleotides: TGTGCCAGCAGCCGTTTACCCCCGGGAGTTGCGGACAATGAGCAGTTCTTC. The gene calls are TRBV28 and TRBJ2-1; perhaps TRBD2 as D (6 bases). The germline gives CDR1 MDHEN, CDR2 SYDVKM. V was clipped by 6 bases and J by 5 bases, with 23 bases between them. CDR3 length equals 17 residues.

This clone was recorded only once. This chain joins TRBV6-2 or TRBV6-3 and TRBJ1-5; no reliable D call. Germline V CDR1 and CDR2: MNHEY, SVGEGT. The CDR3 consists of 14 residues. The V end was cut by 4 bases, the J end by 3 bases, with 10 bases between. The CDR3 reads CASSSSQYNQPQHF. CDR3 coding DNA: TGTGCCAGCAGTTCGTCACAGTACAATCAGCCCCAGCATTTT.

This clone has only one observation. V usage is TRBV19 and J usage is TRBJ1-1; 7 bases fit TRBD1. Germline CDR1 LNHDA, CDR2 SQIVND (reference sequence). The CDR3 contains 17 residues. V lost 3 bases and J lost 4; bases outside the gene matches: 14. CDR3 protein: CASSIRTGRRYGTEAFF. CDR3 coding DNA: TGTGCCAGTAGTATCCGGACAGGCCGGAGGTATGGCACTGAAGCTTTCTTT.

The chain combines TRBV28 with TRBJ2-1; D is perhaps TRBD1 (6 bases). Germline V gene data show CDR1 as MDHEN and CDR2 as SYDVKM. The germline V and J ends were trimmed by 7 bases and 4 bases, with 20 bases remaining between them. The CDR3 contains 16 residues. CDR3 protein: CASTAFWQGIYNEQFF. CDR3 DNA: TGTGCCAGCACCGCCTTTTGGCAGGGGATTTACAATGAGCAGTTCTTC.

The J gene is TRBJ2-2, the V gene TRBV6-4, with a possible D match to TRBD1 (5 bases). Germline CDR1 MRHNA, CDR2 SNTAGT. V was cut by 4 bases and J by 5 bases, with 5 bases left in between. This CDR3 has 12 amino acids. The CDR3 spells CASSAGTGELFF. Here the CDR3 DNA reads TGTGCCAGCAGTGCAGGGACCGGGGAGCTGTTTTTT.

This clone was seen once. CDR3 bases: TGTGCCAGCAGTGGAGGGCCCGTTCCCTATGGCTACACCTTC. Translation gives CASSGGPVPYGYTF. V and J are TRBV2 and TRBJ1-2; D ambiguous. Germline V gene data show CDR1 as SNHLY and CDR2 as FYNNEI. CDR3 length: 14 residues. The germline V and J ends were trimmed by 4 bases and 4 bases, with 13 bases remaining between them.

This rearrangement joins TRBV7-2 to TRBJ2-7, with 10 bases fitting TRBD1. The ends lost 11 bases at V and 0 bases at J; junction bases unmatched: 4. Germline values: CDR1 SGHTA, CDR2 FQGNSA. The CDR3 extends over 13 amino acids. In nucleotides, the CDR3 is TGTGCCTCTCGACAGGGGGCCTCCTACGAGCAGTACTTC. Protein sequence: CASRQGASYEQYF.

V usage is TRBV28 and J usage is TRBJ2-7; D perhaps matches TRBD1 (5 bases). The germline V gene encodes CDR1 MDHEN and CDR2 SYDVKM. Trimming pared 3 bases from V and 12 bases from J, leaving 15 bases between. There are 12 residues in the CDR3. The CDR3 protein is CASSLAFRGAYF. Written as DNA, the CDR3 is TGTGCCAGCAGTTTGGCCTTCCGTGGGGCGTACTTC.

The chain employs TRBV7-8 and TRBJ2-7; D possibly corresponds to TRBD2 (5 bases). The CDR3 consists of 15 residues. Germline-derived CDR1 and CDR2 are SGHVS and FQNEAQ. V lost 6 bases and J 0 bases, leaving 15 bases between the germline ends. CDR3 DNA: TGTGCCAGCAGTCATTCCCCAGGACTCTCCTACGAGCAGTACTTC. The encoded protein is CASSHSPGLSYEQYF.

The V gene is TRBV7-2, the J gene TRBJ1-2, with a possible D match to TRBD1 (6 bases). V shed 0 bases and J shed 7 bases, with 15 bases lying between them. The germline gives CDR1 SGHTA, CDR2 FQGNSA. CDR3 length equals 15 residues. CDR3 in amino acids: CASSLALTGWSGYTF. CDR3 in DNA: TGTGCCAGCAGCTTAGCCTTGACAGGATGGAGTGGCTACACCTTC.

The chain is built from TRBV28 and TRBJ1-3; a weak D match, TRBD1 (5 bases). Trimming cost V 2 bases and J 4 bases, with 18 bases left between them. Germline CDR1 is MDHEN and CDR2 is SYDVKM. The CDR3 loop spans 17 amino acids. The CDR3 sequence: CASSLMVGRTNGNTIYF. The CDR3, as DNA: TGTGCCAGCAGTTTAATGGTGGGCAGGACAAACGGAAACACCATATATTTT.

V usage is TRBV6-2 or TRBV6-3 and J usage is TRBJ2-2, with a tentative D call TRBD2 (5 bases). Germline V gene sequence: CDR1 MNHEY, CDR2 SVGEGT. V was trimmed by 2 bases and J by 7 bases, leaving 8 bases between them. The CDR3 is 13 amino acids. This CDR3 is CASSYEGVGELFF. DNA of the CDR3: TGTGCCAGCAGTTACGAGGGAGTCGGGGAGCTGTTTTTT.

The rearrangement links TRBV19 to TRBJ1-2; D unresolved. Trimming took off 0 bases at V and 7 bases at J, with 12 bases between the two ends. CDR1 and CDR2 (germline): LNHDA, SQIVND (reference sequence). The CDR3 is made up of 14 amino acids. CDR3 residues: CASSIDTGSPGYTF. Written as DNA, the CDR3 is TGTGCCAGTAGTATAGATACTGGTAGTCCTGGCTACACCTTC.